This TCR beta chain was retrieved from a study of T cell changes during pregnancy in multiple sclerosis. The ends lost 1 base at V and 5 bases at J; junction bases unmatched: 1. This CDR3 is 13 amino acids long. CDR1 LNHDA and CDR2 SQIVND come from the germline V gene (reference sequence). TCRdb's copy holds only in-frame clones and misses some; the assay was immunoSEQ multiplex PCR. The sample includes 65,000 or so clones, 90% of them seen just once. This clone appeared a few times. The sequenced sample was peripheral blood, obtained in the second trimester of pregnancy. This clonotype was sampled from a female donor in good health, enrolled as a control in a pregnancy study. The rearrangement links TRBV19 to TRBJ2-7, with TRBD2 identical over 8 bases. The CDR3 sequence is CASSIAGGNEQYF. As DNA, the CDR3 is TGTGCCAGTAGTATAGCGGGAGGGAACGAGCAGTACTTC.